The 22 T cell receptor beta chains given below trace back to one sample, sequenced in a study of CD8+ T cells in alopecia areata. Extracted RNA was reverse transcribed into cDNA, the sequencing template. Clones were sequenced by immunoSEQ multiplex PCR, and TCRdb holds only the in-frame ones, with some missing. The sample shows under 200,000 clones, about 71% of them seen only once. The treatment here: oral pan-JAK inhibitor, 5-10 mg twice daily. The sample in question was CD4+ T cells sorted from blood, obtained at week 4, from a patient treated with tofacitinib. Receptors originate from a human donor with alopecia areata.

DNA for the CDR3: TGTGCCTGGAGAAAGCTAATAAACAATGAGCAGTTCTTC. This gives the protein CAWRKLINNEQFF. This chain uses TRBV30 with TRBJ2-1; D remains ambiguous. The V gene's germline CDR1 is GTSNPN and CDR2 SVGIG (reference sequence). V dropped 3 bases and J dropped 5 bases, with 11 bases sitting between them. The CDR3 length is 13 residues.

The chain combines TRBV6-5 with TRBJ2-7; D unresolved. V lost 10 bases, J lost 4 bases, and 17 bases lay in between. Germline lookup yields CDR1 MNHEY and CDR2 SVGAGI. The CDR3 is 13 residues long. CDR3 bases: TGTGCCACCCTCAGTTGGGCTCGTTACGAGCAGTACTTC. Protein product: CATLSWARYEQYF.

The chain has TRBV20-1 and TRBJ1-1; weak D call: TRBD1 (5 bases). Looked up from germline, CDR1 is DFQATT and CDR2 is SNEGSKA (reference sequence). Trimming shortened V by 0 bases and J by 10 bases, and 9 bases separated the two germline ends. This CDR3 contains 11 residues. Here the CDR3 reads CSARDWQGAFF. As DNA, the CDR3 is TGCAGTGCTAGAGATTGGCAGGGAGCTTTCTTT.

The gene calls are TRBV2 and TRBJ2-3; 8 nucleotides line up with TRBD1. The germline CDR1 and CDR2 sequences are SNHLY and FYNNEI. The CDR3 extends over 12 amino acids. After removal of 6 bases from V and 6 bases from J, the junction contained 2 bases not matched to a gene. CDR3: CASRRQGDTQYF. The CDR3 coding sequence is TGTGCCAGCAGAAGACAGGGGGATACGCAGTATTTT.

The J gene is TRBJ1-2, the V gene TRBV7-2; 7 nucleotides align to TRBD1. CDR3 length: 15 residues. Unmatched junction bases numbered 8, after V lost 2 bases and J lost 5 bases. Germline V gene lookup returns CDR1 SGHTA and CDR2 FQGNSA. The CDR3 bases are TGTGCCAGCAGCTTACGGACAGGTTCTTCGTATGGCTACACCTTC. Amino acid sequence: CASSLRTGSSYGYTF.

This rearrangement joins TRBV30 to TRBJ1-5, with no clear D. The CDR3 extends over 13 amino acids. Germline CDR1 and CDR2: GTSNPN and SVGIG (reference sequence). V lost 3 bases and J 7 bases, leaving 13 bases between the germline ends. CDR3 protein: CAWRFGLGQPQHF. In DNA form, the CDR3 reads TGTGCCTGGAGATTCGGGTTGGGACAGCCCCAGCATTTT.

The chain carries TRBV5-1 and TRBJ2-2; TRBD1 is a possible D gene (6 bases). Looked up from germline, CDR1 is SGHRS and CDR2 is YFSETQ. V was trimmed by 1 base and J by 2 bases, leaving 18 bases between them. This CDR3 has 18 residues. The CDR3 here is CASSLPLPGQVNTGELFF. Here the CDR3 DNA reads TGCGCCAGCAGCTTGCCCCTCCCGGGACAAGTAAACACCGGGGAGCTGTTTTTT.

This rearrangement joins TRBV29-1 to TRBJ1-2; 7 bases map to TRBD1. J was trimmed by 2 bases and V by 4 bases; bases with no gene match: 10. This CDR3 has 15 residues. Germline-derived CDR1 and CDR2 are SQVTM and ANQGSEA. The CDR3 region is CSVVNRDRYNYGYTF. CDR3 in DNA: TGCAGCGTTGTTAACCGGGACAGATACAACTATGGCTACACCTTC.

The chain carries TRBV30 and TRBJ1-1; D remains unclear. This CDR3 is 13 amino acids long. The ends were cut back, 4 bases at V and 1 base at J, with 10 bases in the middle. CDR1 is GTSNPN and CDR2 is SVGIG in the germline V gene (reference sequence). The CDR3 loop reads CAWKWVGNTEAFF. Written as DNA, the CDR3 is TGTGCCTGGAAGTGGGTCGGGAACACTGAAGCTTTCTTT.

The rearrangement uses TRBV4-2 and TRBJ2-7; D unclear. The V gene lost 1 base and the J gene lost 4 bases, with 11 bases spanning the gap. Germline V gene lookup returns CDR1 LGHNA and CDR2 YNFKEQ. This CDR3 region has 14 residues. The CDR3 region is CASSQGMMSYEQYF. In DNA, the CDR3 is TGTGCCAGCAGCCAAGGTATGATGTCATACGAGCAGTACTTC.

The rearrangement uses TRBV7-9 and TRBJ2-5; 10 bases map to TRBD1. Looked up from germline, CDR1 is SEHNR and CDR2 is FQNEAQ (reference sequence). CDR3 length equals 17 residues. V trimming: 6 bases; J trimming: 4 bases; junction bases outside the gene matches: 14. The CDR3 sequence: CASSSTRGQGFGETQYF. CDR3 nucleotides: TGTGCCAGCAGTTCAACCCGGGGACAGGGGTTTGGAGAGACCCAGTACTTC.

This sequence joins TRBV20-1 and TRBJ1-2, with D unresolved. V gave up 1 base and J gave up 8 bases, with 8 bases separating them. The CDR3 runs to 11 residues. The V gene's germline CDR1 is DFQATT and CDR2 SNEGSKA (reference sequence). The CDR3 protein is CSARVDGGYTF. DNA for the CDR3: TGCAGTGCTAGAGTCGACGGAGGCTACACCTTC.

The chain uses TRBV25-1 and TRBJ2-2; D gene uncertain. The CDR3 loop spans 12 amino acids. Germline V lookup: CDR1 MGHDK, CDR2 SYGVNS. The V and J ends lost 6 bases and 8 bases respectively, with 10 bases between them. CDR3 coding DNA: TGTGCCAGCAGCCCCTTCGTGGGGGAGCTGTTTTTT. Its protein is CASSPFVGELFF.

The chain joins TRBV9 to TRBJ2-5; D assignment may be TRBD1 or TRBD2 (5 bases each). This CDR3 is built from 14 residues. V lost 4 bases and J 2 bases, leaving 12 bases between the germline ends. Germline CDR1 is SGDLS and CDR2 is YYNGEE. The CDR3: CASSPGTVQETQYF. In DNA, the CDR3 is TGTGCCAGCAGCCCCGGGACGGTGCAAGAGACCCAGTACTTC.

The chain is built from TRBV10-3 and TRBJ1-1; TRBD1 is a possible D gene (6 bases). Trimming removed 10 bases at V and 1 base at J, with 10 bases between. The CDR3 sequence is 12 residues long. Germline V gene data show CDR1 as ENHRY and CDR2 as SYGVKD. The CDR3 DNA reads TGTGCCACCCAGGGGCAGAACACTGAAGCTTTCTTT. This translates into CATQGQNTEAFF.

This clone was seen a handful of times. This chain connects TRBV6-5 to TRBJ2-5; 7 nucleotides line up with TRBD1. V dropped 2 bases and J dropped 2; count of bases not matched to a gene: 8. Germline loops: CDR1 MNHEY, CDR2 SVGAGI. There are 16 residues in the CDR3. The CDR3 bases are TGTGCCAGCAGTTACGAGTGGGCCAGGGGGCAAGAGACCCAGTACTTC. It yields the protein CASSYEWARGQETQYF.

This clone showed up just a few times. The V and J genes are TRBV29-1 and TRBJ2-6; D tentatively fits TRBD1 or TRBD2 (5 bases each). Germline V gene sequence: CDR1 SQVTM, CDR2 ANQGSEA. Trimming cost V 4 bases and J 0 bases, with 19 bases left between them. This CDR3 has 18 amino acids. The CDR3 is CSVGQGHPGISGANVLTF. CDR3 sequence (DNA): TGCAGCGTTGGTCAGGGCCACCCGGGAATCTCTGGGGCCAACGTCCTGACTTTC.

The V and J genes are TRBV30 and TRBJ1-2; D is perhaps TRBD1 (5 bases). The CDR3 contains 13 residues. V dropped 8 bases and J dropped 5 bases, with 18 bases sitting between them. Germline values: CDR1 GTSNPN, CDR2 SVGIG (reference sequence). The CDR3 loop reads CAVQEEVDYGYTF. The CDR3 DNA is TGTGCCGTACAGGAGGAGGTCGATTATGGCTACACCTTC.

This clone was detected a few times. This rearrangement joins TRBV6-6 to TRBJ1-5; possibly TRBD1 for D (5 bases). The V end lost 8 bases, the J end lost 7 bases, and 15 bases lay between the germline ends. Germline assignment: CDR1 MNHNY and CDR2 SVGAGI (reference sequence). The CDR3 spans 13 residues. CDR3 loop: CASGRQGGQPQHF. The DNA of the CDR3 is TGTGCCAGCGGGAGGCAGGGAGGGCAGCCCCAGCATTTT.

The rearrangement uses TRBV27 and TRBJ1-1; D may be TRBD1 (5 bases). Between the trimmed V and J ends, which lost 5 bases and 3 bases, there was a span of 10 bases. The CDR3 is made up of 13 amino acids. Germline lookup yields CDR1 MNHEY and CDR2 SMNVEV (reference sequence). CDR3 sequence (DNA): TGTGCCAGCAGTCTACGACAGTACACTGAAGCTTTCTTT. Translating it yields CASSLRQYTEAFF.

The genes are TRBV4-3 and TRBJ2-2; a possible D gene is TRBD1 (5 bases). The CDR3 extends over 15 amino acids. The ends were cut back, 1 base at V and 3 bases at J, with 9 bases in the middle. The germline CDR1 and CDR2 sequences are LGHNA and YSLEER. This CDR3 reads CASSQVRVHTGELFF. CDR3 DNA: TGCGCCAGCAGCCAAGTCAGGGTTCACACCGGGGAGCTGTTTTTT.

The genes are TRBV5-1 and TRBJ1-5; TRBD1 is a possible D gene (6 bases). The germline CDR1 and CDR2 sequences are SGHRS and YFSETQ. CDR3 length: 14 residues. Trimming shortened V by 0 bases and J by 5 bases, and 9 bases separated the two germline ends. Here the CDR3 reads CASSLGGPDQPQHF. CDR3 DNA sequence: TGCGCCAGCAGCTTGGGGGGGCCAGATCAGCCCCAGCATTTT.